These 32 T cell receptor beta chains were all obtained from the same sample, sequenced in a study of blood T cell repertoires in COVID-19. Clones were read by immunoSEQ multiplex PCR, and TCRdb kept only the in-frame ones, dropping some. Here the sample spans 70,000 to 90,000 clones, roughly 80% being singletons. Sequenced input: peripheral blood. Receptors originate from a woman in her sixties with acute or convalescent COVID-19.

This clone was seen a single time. The CDR3 sequence is CASSFGTGYADTQYF. The CDR3 DNA follows: TGTGCCAGCAGCTTTGGCACCGGGTATGCAGATACGCAGTATTTT. The chain couples TRBV7-2 to TRBJ2-3; D gene unclear. Deletions cut 3 bases from V and 4 bases from J, with 14 bases between. The CDR3 consists of 15 residues. Germline CDR1 is SGHTA and CDR2 is FQGNSA.

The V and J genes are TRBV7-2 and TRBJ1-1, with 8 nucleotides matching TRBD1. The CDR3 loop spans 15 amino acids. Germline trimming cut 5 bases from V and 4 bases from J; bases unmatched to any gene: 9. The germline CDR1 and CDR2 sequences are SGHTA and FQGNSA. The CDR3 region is CASSIGQGISTEAFF. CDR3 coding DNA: TGTGCCAGCAGCATCGGACAGGGTATATCCACTGAAGCTTTCTTT.

In DNA form, the CDR3 reads TGTGCCAGCAGCTTCCGCAGGGTAGATATTCAGTACTTC. The encoded protein is CASSFRRVDIQYF. The V and J genes are TRBV5-8 and TRBJ2-4, with D maybe TRBD1 (5 bases). This CDR3 region has 13 residues. V was pared by 2 bases and J by 10 bases, with 13 bases between. Per germline, CDR1 SGHTS and CDR2 YDEGEE.

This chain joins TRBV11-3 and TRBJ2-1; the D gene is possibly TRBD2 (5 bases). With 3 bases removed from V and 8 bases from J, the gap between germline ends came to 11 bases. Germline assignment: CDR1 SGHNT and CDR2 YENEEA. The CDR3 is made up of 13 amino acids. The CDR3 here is CASSFGGPDEQFF. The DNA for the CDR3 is TGTGCCAGCAGCTTCGGCGGGCCAGATGAGCAGTTCTTC.

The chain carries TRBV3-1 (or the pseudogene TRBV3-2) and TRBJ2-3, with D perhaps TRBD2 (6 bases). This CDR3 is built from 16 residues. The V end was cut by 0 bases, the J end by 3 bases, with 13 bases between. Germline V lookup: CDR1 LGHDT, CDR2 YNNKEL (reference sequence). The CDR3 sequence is CASSQDGGSWTDTQYF. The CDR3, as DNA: TGTGCCAGCAGCCAAGATGGGGGGTCGTGGACAGATACGCAGTATTTT.

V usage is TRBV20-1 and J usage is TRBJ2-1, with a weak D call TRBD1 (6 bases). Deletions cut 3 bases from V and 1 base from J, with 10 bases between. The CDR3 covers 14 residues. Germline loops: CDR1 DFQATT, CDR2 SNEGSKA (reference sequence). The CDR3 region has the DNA TGCAGTGCTAGTGCAGGGGATTCCTACAATGAGCAGTTCTTC. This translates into CSASAGDSYNEQFF.

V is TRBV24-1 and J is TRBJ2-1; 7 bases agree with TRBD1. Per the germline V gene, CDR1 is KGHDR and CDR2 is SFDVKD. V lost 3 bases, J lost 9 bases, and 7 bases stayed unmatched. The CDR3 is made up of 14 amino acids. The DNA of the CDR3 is TGTGCCACCAGTGATCAGACAGGGAGCGTTGAGCAGTTCTTC. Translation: CATSDQTGSVEQFF.

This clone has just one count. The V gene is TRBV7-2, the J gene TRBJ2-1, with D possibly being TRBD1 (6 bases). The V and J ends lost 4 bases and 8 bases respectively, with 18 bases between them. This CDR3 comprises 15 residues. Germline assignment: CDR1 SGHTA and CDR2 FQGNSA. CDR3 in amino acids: CASSWGLGAEDEQFF. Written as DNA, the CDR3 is TGTGCCAGCAGCTGGGGGCTAGGAGCAGAGGATGAGCAGTTCTTC.

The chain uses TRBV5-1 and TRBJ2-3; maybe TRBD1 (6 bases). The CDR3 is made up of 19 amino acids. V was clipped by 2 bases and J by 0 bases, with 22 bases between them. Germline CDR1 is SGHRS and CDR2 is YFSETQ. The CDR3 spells CASSLSRSHRDRSTDTQYF. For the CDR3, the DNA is TGCGCCAGCAGCTTAAGCAGATCACACAGGGATCGGAGCACAGATACGCAGTATTTT. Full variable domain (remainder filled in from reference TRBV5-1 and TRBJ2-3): KAGVTQTPRYLIKTRGQQVTLSCSPISGHRSVSWYQQTPGQGLQFLFEYFSETQRNKGNFPGRFSGRQFSNSRSEMNVSTLELGDSALYLCASSLSRSHRDRSTDTQYFGPGTRLTVL.

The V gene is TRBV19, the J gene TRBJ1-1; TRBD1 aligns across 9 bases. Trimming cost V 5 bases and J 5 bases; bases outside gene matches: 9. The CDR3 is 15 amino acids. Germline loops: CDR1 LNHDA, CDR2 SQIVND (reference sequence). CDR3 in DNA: TGTGCCAGTAGTGGTCCCGGGACAGGGACGACTGAAGCTTTCTTT. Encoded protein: CASSGPGTGTTEAFF. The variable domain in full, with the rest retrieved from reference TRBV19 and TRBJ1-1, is DGGITQSPKYLFRKEGQNVTLSCEQNLNHDAMYWYRQDPGQGLRLIYYSQIVNDFQKGDIAEGYSVSREKKESFPLTVTSAQKNPTAFYLCASSGPGTGTTEAFFGQGTRLTVV.

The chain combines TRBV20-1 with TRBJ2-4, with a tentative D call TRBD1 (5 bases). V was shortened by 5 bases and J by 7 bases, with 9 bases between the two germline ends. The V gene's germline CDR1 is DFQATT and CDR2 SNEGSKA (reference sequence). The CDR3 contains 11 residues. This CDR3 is CSARSGNIQYF. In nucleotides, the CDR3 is TGCAGTGCTCGGTCAGGGAACATTCAGTACTTC.

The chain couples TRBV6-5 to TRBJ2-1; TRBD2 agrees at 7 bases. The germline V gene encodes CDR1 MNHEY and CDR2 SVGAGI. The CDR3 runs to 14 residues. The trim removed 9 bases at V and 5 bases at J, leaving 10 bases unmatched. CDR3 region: CASLLTSPNNEQFF. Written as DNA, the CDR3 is TGTGCCAGTCTACTGACTAGCCCGAACAATGAGCAGTTCTTC.

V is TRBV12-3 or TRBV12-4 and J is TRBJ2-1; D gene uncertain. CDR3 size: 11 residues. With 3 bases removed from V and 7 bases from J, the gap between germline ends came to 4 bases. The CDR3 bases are TGTGCCAGCAGTTTCTTGAATGAGCAGTTCTTC. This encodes CASSFLNEQFF.

The CDR3 bases are TGTGCCAGCAGCCAACTTCGGGGGAAGGGAGTAGACACTGAAGCTTTCTTT. Translation: CASSQLRGKGVDTEAFF. The J gene is TRBJ1-1, the V gene TRBV14, with a possible D match to TRBD1 (5 bases). V lost 2 bases and J lost 3, with 19 bases in between. Germline CDR1 and CDR2: SGHDN and FVKESK. The CDR3 extends over 17 amino acids.

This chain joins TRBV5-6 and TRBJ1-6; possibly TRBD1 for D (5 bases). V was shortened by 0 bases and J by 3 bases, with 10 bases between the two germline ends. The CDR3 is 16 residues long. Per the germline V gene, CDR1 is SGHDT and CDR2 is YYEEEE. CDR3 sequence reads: CASSLGGQGYNSPLHF. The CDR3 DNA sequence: TGTGCCAGCAGCTTGGGGGGTCAGGGCTATAATTCACCCCTCCACTTT.

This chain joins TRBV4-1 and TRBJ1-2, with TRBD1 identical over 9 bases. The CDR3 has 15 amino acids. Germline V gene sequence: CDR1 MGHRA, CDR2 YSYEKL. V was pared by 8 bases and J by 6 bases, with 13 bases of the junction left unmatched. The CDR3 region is CASREAGQGLNGYTF. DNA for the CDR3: TGCGCCAGCCGAGAGGCAGGACAGGGGCTTAATGGCTACACCTTC.

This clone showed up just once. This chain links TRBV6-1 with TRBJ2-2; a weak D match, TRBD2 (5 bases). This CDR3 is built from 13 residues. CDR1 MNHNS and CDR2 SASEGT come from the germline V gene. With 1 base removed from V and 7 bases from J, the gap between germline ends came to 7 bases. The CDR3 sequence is CASSEDGVGELFF. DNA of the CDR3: TGTGCCAGCAGTGAAGACGGGGTCGGGGAGCTGTTTTTT.

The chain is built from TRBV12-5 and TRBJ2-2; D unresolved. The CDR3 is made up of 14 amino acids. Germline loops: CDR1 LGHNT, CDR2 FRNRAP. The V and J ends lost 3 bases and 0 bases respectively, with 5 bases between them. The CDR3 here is CASGLWPNTGELFF. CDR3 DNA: TGTGCTAGTGGTTTATGGCCGAACACCGGGGAGCTGTTTTTT.

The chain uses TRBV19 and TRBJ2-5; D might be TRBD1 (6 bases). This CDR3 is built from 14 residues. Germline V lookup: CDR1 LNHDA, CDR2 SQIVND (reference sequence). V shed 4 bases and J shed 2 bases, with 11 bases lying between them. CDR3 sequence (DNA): TGTGCCAGTAGTACCCAGGGACAACAAGAGACCCAGTACTTC. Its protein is CASSTQGQQETQYF.

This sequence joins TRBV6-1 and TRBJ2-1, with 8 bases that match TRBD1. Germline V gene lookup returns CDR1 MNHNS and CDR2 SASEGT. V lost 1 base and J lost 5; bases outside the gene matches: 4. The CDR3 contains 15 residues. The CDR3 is CASSEGTGRHNEQFF. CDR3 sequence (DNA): TGTGCCAGCAGTGAAGGGACAGGGAGACACAATGAGCAGTTCTTC.

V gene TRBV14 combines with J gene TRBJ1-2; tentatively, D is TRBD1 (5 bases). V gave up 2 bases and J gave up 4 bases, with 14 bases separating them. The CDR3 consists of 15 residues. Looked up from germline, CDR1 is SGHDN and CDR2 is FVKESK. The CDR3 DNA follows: TGTGCCAGCAGCCAAAGAACAGGAACCCTCTATGGCTACACCTTC. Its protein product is CASSQRTGTLYGYTF.

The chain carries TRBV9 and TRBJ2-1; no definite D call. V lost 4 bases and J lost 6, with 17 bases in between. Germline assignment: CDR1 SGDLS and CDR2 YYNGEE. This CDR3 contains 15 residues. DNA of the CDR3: TGTGCCAGCAGCCCCCGAGACTCCCCTTTCAATGAGCAGTTCTTC. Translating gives CASSPRDSPFNEQFF. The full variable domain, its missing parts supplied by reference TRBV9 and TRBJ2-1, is DSGVTQTPKHLITATGQRVTLRCSPRSGDLSVYWYQQSLDQGLQFLIQYYNGEERAKGNILERFSAQQFPDLHSELNLSSLELGDSALYFCASSPRDSPFNEQFFGPGTRLTVL.

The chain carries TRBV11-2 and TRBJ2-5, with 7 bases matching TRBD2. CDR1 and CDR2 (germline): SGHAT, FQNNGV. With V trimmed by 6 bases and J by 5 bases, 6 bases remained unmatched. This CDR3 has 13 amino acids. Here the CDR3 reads CASRLWRGETQYF. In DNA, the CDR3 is TGTGCCAGCAGGCTCTGGCGGGGGGAGACCCAGTACTTC.

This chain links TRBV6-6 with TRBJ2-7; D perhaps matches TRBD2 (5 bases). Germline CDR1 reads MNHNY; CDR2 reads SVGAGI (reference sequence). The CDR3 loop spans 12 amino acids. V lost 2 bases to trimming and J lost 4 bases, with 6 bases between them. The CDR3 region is CASSYTGYEQYV. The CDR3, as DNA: TGTGCCAGCAGTTACACGGGGTACGAGCAGTACGTC.

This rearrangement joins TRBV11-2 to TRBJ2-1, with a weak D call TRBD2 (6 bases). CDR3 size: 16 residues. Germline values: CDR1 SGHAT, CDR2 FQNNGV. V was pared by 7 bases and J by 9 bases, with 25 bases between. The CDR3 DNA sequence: TGTGCCAGCACGAGTATTTGGGGACTCGCCGTGGGTGAGCAGTTCTTC. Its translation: CASTSIWGLAVGEQFF.

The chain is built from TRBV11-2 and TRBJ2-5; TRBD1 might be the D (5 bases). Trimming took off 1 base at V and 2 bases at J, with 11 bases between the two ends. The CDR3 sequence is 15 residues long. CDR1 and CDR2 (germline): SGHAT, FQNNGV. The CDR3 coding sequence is TGTGCCAGCAGCTTAGGATCAGGGCGGCAAGAGACCCAGTACTTC. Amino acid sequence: CASSLGSGRQETQYF.

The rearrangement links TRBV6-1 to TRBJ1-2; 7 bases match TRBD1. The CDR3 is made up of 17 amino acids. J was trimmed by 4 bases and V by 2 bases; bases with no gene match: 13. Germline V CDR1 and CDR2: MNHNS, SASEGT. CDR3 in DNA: TGTGCCAGCAGTGAATTGGTCGTAGACAGGGTGGGCTATGGCTACACCTTC. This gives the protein CASSELVVDRVGYGYTF.

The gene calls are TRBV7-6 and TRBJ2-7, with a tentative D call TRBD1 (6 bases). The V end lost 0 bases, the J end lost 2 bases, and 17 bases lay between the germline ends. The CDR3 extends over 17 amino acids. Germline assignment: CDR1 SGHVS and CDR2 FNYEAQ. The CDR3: CASSLALLGTQAYEQYF. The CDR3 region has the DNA TGTGCCAGCAGCTTAGCGTTGTTAGGGACACAGGCCTACGAGCAGTACTTC. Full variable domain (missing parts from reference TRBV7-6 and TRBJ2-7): GAGVSQSPRYKVTKRGQDVALRCDPISGHVSLYWYRQALGQGPEFLTYFNYEAQQDKSGLPNDRFSAERPEGSISTLTIQRTEQRDSAMYRCASSLALLGTQAYEQYFGPGTRLTVT.

The CDR3 is CAADIRGNSPLHF. In DNA form, the CDR3 reads TGTGCCGCGGACATACGAGGAAATTCACCCCTCCACTTT. V usage is TRBV6-5 and J usage is TRBJ1-6; D is possibly TRBD1 (5 bases). Germline CDR1 and CDR2: MNHEY and SVGAGI. This CDR3 comprises 13 residues. V dropped 11 bases and J dropped 7 bases, with 15 bases sitting between them.

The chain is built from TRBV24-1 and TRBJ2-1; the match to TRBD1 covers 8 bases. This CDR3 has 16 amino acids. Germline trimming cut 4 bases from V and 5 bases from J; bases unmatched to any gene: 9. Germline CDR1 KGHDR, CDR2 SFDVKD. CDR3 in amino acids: CATSESGQGFNNEQFF. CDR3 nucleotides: TGTGCCACCAGTGAATCCGGACAGGGTTTCAACAATGAGCAGTTCTTC.

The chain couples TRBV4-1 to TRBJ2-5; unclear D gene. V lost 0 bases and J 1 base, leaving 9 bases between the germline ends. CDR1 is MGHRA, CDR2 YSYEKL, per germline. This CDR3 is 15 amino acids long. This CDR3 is CASSQDPRSQETQYF. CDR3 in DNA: TGCGCCAGCAGCCAAGATCCCAGATCCCAAGAGACCCAGTACTTC.

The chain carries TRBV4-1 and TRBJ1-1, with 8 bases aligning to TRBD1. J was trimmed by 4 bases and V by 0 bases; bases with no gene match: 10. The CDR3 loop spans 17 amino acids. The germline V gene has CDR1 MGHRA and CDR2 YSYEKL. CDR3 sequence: CASSQDVRAGGGTEAFF. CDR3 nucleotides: TGCGCCAGCAGCCAAGATGTTCGGGCAGGGGGCGGCACTGAAGCTTTCTTT.